Sequencing of this T cell receptor beta chain was carried out in a study of blood T cell repertoires in COVID-19. Background on the study: Samples of COVID-19 (acute and convalescent) were obtained from the United States, Italy and Spain. T cells, B-cell-depleted T cells, or PBMCs provided the cDNA or gDNA that served as material.

Original processing methods: Amplification of reference gene primers provided the estimated nucleated cell counts. Sequenced by immunoSEQ multiplex PCR; TCRdb stores in-frame clones only, minus some. V and J calls and clone size are copied from that table; D and trimming were computed from the DNA. Here the sample spans around 100,000 clones, about 85% being singletons. Germline CDR1 reads MGHDK; CDR2 reads SYGVNS. The CDR3 length is 14 residues. J was trimmed by 6 bases and V by 3 bases; bases with no gene match: 7. The chain uses TRBV25-1 and TRBJ2-7; 8 bases agree with TRBD1. This TCR derives from a human donor in a cohort sampled during active COVID-19. Sequencing input: peripheral blood. CDR3 sequence: CASSDYSDRGEQYF. Here the CDR3 DNA reads TGTGCCAGCAGTGACTATAGCGACAGGGGCGAGCAGTACTTC.